The clone carrying this T cell receptor (beta chain) appeared a few times. The antigen is unknown. In the same sample, other DNA sequences code for this CDR3. All participating donors were Caucasian adults from Nashville, Tennessee. The entry originates in a study of shared clonotypes between healthy human individuals. General study points: Limited genetic and exposure-history diversity came from having few donors. An anticipated effect of sequencing depth on clonotype sharing among donors was recognized.

The CDR3 is made up of 14 amino acids. The V segment lost 4 bases and the J segment 5 bases; nucleotides outside the gene matches: 3. CDR1 SNHLY and CDR2 FYNNEI come from the germline V gene. Over several immunoSEQ plates, each subset's genomic DNA was distributed in even portions. Clones were sequenced by immunoSEQ multiplex PCR, and TCRdb holds only the in-frame ones, with some missing. The sample includes over a million clones, about four fifths of them seen just once. This receptor was obtained from a man aged 18 to 35 in good health. Some clones in this sample may be carry-over from other donors' samples. Sample: memory CD4+ T cells from PBMCs. Subset given: CD45RA-negative fraction. This chain joins TRBV2 and TRBJ1-5; 9 nucleotides match TRBD1. The CDR3: CASSADRGDQPQHF. CDR3 DNA: TGTGCCAGCAGTGCTGACAGGGGGGATCAGCCCCAGCATTTT.